This entry concerns a single TCR beta chain. It was with random hexamers that roughly 0.5 to 1 ug RNA was reverse transcribed. Via MiXCR, TCRdb re-called the immunoSEQ multiplex PCR reads, giving one row per CDR3 protein. The table has under 200,000 distinct CDR3 sequences, around nine tenths seen once; the top ten hold roughly 0.087%. The sample belongs to a study of CD8 T cells in Susac syndrome. The CDR3 has 16 amino acids. The germline V gene encodes CDR1 MDHEN and CDR2 SYDVKM. The J segment lost 4 bases and the V segment lost 5 bases, leaving 11 bases of the junction unmatched. While CD8+ and CD4+ T cells were isolated negatively, TEMRA cells were enriched by FACS.

The sequenced sample consisted of CD4+ T cells from PBMCs. This sequence originates from a human donor with Susac syndrome. The chain links TRBV28 to TRBJ2-3; 8 nucleotides line up with TRBD1. CDR3 loop: CASSPRGRRWSDTQYF. The CDR3 nucleotides are TGTGCCAGCAGTCCCAGGGGGCGGAGGTGGTCAGATACGCAGTATTTT. The whole variable domain, remainder taken from reference TRBV28 and TRBJ2-3, is DVKVTQSSRYLVKRTGEKVFLECVQDMDHENMFWYRQDPGLGLRLIYFSYDVKMKEKGDIPEGYSVSREKKERFSLILESASTNQTSMYLCASSPRGRRWSDTQYFGPGTRLTVL.